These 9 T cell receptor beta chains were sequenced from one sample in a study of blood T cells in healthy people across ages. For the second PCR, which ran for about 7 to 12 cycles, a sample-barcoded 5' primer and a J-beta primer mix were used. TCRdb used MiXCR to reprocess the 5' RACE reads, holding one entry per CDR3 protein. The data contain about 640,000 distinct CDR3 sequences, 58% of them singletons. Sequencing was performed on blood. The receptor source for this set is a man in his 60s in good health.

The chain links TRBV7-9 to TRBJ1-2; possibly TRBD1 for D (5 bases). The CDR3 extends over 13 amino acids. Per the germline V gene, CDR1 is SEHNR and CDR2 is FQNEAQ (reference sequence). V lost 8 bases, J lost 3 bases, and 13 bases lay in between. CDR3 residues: CASGSREDYGYTF. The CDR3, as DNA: TGTGCCAGCGGGTCCAGGGAAGACTATGGCTACACCTTC.

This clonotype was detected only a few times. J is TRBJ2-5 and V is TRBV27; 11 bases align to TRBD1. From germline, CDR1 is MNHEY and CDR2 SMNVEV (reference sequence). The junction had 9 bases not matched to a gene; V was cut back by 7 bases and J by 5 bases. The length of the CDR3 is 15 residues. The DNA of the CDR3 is TGTGCCAGCACCAACTGGGACAGGGGGAAGGAGACCCAGTACTTC. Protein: CASTNWDRGKETQYF.

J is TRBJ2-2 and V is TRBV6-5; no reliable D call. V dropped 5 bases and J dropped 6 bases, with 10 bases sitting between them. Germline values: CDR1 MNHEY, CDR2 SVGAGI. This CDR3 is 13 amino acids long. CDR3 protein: CASSRINSGELFF. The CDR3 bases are TGTGCCAGCAGTAGGATAAACTCCGGGGAGCTGTTTTTT.

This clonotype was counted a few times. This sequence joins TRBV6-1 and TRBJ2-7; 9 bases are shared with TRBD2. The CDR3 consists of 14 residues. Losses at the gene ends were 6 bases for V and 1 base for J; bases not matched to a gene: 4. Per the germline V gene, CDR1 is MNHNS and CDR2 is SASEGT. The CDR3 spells CASRFSGGSYEQYF. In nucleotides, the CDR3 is TGTGCCAGCAGGTTTAGCGGGGGATCCTACGAGCAGTACTTC.

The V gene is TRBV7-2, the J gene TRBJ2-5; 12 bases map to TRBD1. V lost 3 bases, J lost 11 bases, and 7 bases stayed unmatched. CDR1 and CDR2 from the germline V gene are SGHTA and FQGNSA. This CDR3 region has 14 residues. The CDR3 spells CTSSLGQGAGEQYF. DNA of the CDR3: TGTACCAGCAGCTTGGGACAGGGGGCGGGGGAGCAGTACTTC.

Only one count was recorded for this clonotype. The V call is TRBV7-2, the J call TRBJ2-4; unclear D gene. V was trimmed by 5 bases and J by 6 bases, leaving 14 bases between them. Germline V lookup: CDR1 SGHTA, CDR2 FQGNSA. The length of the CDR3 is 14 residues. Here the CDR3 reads CASSTSSTVNIQYF. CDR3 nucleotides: TGTGCCAGCAGCACTTCATCAACCGTAAACATTCAGTACTTC.

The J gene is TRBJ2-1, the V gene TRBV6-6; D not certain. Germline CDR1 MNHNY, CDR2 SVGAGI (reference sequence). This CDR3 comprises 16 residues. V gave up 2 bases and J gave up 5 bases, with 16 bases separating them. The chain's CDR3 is CASSYARHRVDNEQFF. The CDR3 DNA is TGTGCCAGCAGTTACGCCCGACACCGGGTAGACAATGAGCAGTTCTTC.

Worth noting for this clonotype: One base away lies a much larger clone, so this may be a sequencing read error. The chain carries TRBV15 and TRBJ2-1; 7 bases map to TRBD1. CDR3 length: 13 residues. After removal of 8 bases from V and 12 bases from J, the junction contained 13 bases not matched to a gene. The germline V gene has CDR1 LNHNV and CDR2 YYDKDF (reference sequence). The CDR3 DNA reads TGTGCCACCGGGGACAGTCTCGTACATGGGCAGTTCTTC. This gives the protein CATGDSLVHGQFF. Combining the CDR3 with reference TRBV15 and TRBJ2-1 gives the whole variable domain DAMVIQNPRYQVTQFGKPVTLSCSQTLNHNVMYWYQQKSSQAPKLLFHYYDKDFNNEADTPDNFQSRRPNTSFCFLDIRSPGLGDTAMYLCATGDSLVHGQFFGPGTRLTVL.

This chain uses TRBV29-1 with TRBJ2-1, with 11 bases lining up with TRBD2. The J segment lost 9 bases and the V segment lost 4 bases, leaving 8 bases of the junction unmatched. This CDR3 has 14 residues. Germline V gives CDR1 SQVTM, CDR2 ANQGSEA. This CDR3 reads CSVGPPSGGSEQFF. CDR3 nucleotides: TGCAGCGTTGGGCCCCCTAGCGGGGGGAGTGAGCAGTTCTTC.